This TCR beta chain comes out of a study of T cell responses to AZD1222 COVID-19 vaccine. Study overall: Second-dose schedules of about 4 or about 12 weeks were combined. Whole-study findings and limits: Vaccine-related CD4 TCRs covered spike, predominating at 160-218 and 743-854.

Comment on this clone: Antigen unknown.

TCRdb's table, derived via immunoSEQ multiplex PCR, lists solely in-frame clones and lacks some. The sample carries about 140,000 clones, 70% to 90% recorded once. V dropped 4 bases and J dropped 6 bases, with 18 bases sitting between them. Germline CDR1 is KGHSH and CDR2 is LQKENI. The CDR3 length is 15 residues. Sequences were derived from peripheral blood, sampled on day 0 of AZD1222 vaccination. This receptor was identified in an adult in good health. The chain is built from TRBV18 and TRBJ2-5; either TRBD1 or TRBD2 may supply D (6 bases each). The DNA for the CDR3 is TGTGCCAGCTCACAAAAAACCGGGGGCTCGAAGACCCAGTACTTC. This gives the protein CASSQKTGGSKTQYF.